This entry lists 17 T cell receptor beta chains sequenced from one sample in a study of blood T cell repertoires in COVID-19. Profiled with immunoSEQ multiplex PCR; TCRdb holds only in-frame clones, not every one. The table has about 320,000 clones, 85% to 95% seen once. Source material: PBMCs or T cells enriched from blood (not recorded which). Source of these receptors: a woman in her thirties who had been exposed to COVID-19.

This CDR3 is CACPDRDRGRPNYGYTF. In DNA form, the CDR3 reads TGTGCCTGCCCCGATCGGGACAGGGGGCGGCCTAACTATGGCTACACCTTC. The V gene is TRBV30, the J gene TRBJ1-2, with 12 bases identical to TRBD1. The CDR3 is 17 residues long. The V gene end was trimmed by 6 bases and the J gene end by 0 bases; junction bases not matched to a gene: 11. Germline CDR1 and CDR2: GTSNPN and SVGIG (reference sequence).

The chain employs TRBV6-4 and TRBJ2-1; 8 nucleotides agree with TRBD2. Germline CDR1 and CDR2: MRHNA and SNTAGT. V trimming: 5 bases; J trimming: 0 bases; junction bases outside the gene matches: 3. The CDR3 totals 15 residues. For the CDR3, the DNA is TGTGCCAGCAGTCAACTAGCGGCCTCCTACAATGAGCAGTTCTTC. Translation: CASSQLAASYNEQFF.

The J gene is TRBJ2-5, the V gene TRBV10-3, with 8 positions matching TRBD2. This CDR3 contains 16 residues. The V segment lost 0 bases and the J segment 7 bases; nucleotides outside the gene matches: 10. Per germline, CDR1 ENHRY and CDR2 SYGVKD. CDR3 sequence: CAISESKVGGVGTQYF. The CDR3 DNA reads as TGTGCCATCAGTGAGTCGAAAGTCGGGGGGGTCGGGACCCAGTACTTC.

A word on this clone: Other nucleotide sequences in the sample specify the same CDR3. This chain links TRBV29-1 with TRBJ1-1; D remains unclear. The CDR3 sequence is 13 residues long. Trimming cost V 3 bases and J 0 bases, with 8 bases left between them. CDR1 is SQVTM, CDR2 ANQGSEA, per germline. The CDR3 sequence is CSVDGGLNTEAFF. The CDR3 DNA sequence: TGCAGCGTTGATGGCGGCCTGAACACTGAAGCTTTCTTT.

The V and J genes are TRBV3-1 (or the pseudogene TRBV3-2) and TRBJ1-1; possible D gene TRBD1, 5 bases. Between the trimmed V and J ends, which lost 4 bases and 0 bases, there was a span of 21 bases. The CDR3 has 18 amino acids. Germline CDR1 LGHDT, CDR2 YNNKEL (reference sequence). The CDR3 spells CASSLPPPGCWMNTEAFF. Here the CDR3 DNA reads TGTGCCAGCAGCCTCCCCCCCCCAGGGTGTTGGATGAACACTGAAGCTTTCTTT.

This clone was detected only once. DNA of the CDR3: TGTGCCGCGGGACTCTTGAACACTGAAGCTTTCTTT. Protein sequence: CAAGLLNTEAFF. The chain uses TRBV30 and TRBJ1-1, with a possible D match to TRBD1 (5 bases). The CDR3 runs to 12 residues. Trimming took off 8 bases at V and 0 bases at J, with 10 bases between the two ends. CDR1 GTSNPN and CDR2 SVGIG come from the germline V gene (reference sequence).

V gene TRBV6-1 combines with J gene TRBJ2-1, with 9 bases fitting TRBD1. V shed 4 bases, J shed 7 bases, and the junction held 11 bases outside the gene matches. CDR1 is MNHNS and CDR2 is SASEGT in the germline V gene. This CDR3 has 16 residues. The CDR3 DNA reads TGTGCCAGCAGTGCGATACAGGGGGCGACGGTTAATGAGCAGTTCTTC. It encodes CASSAIQGATVNEQFF.

The chain employs TRBV7-2 and TRBJ2-3; 7 bases are a match to TRBD2. Germline V CDR1 and CDR2: SGHTA, FQGNSA. This CDR3 has 17 amino acids. With V trimmed by 5 bases and J by 1 base, 12 bases remained unmatched. The CDR3 nucleotides are TGTGCCAGCAGCCCCTTAATCGGGGGGAGAGGCACAGATACGCAGTATTTT. Protein: CASSPLIGGRGTDTQYF.

This clone was seen only once. The chain couples TRBV27 to TRBJ2-5; 13 bases agree with TRBD2. J gave up 2 bases and V 7 bases, and 10 bases lay outside the gene matches. The CDR3 sequence is 17 residues long. Germline V gives CDR1 MNHEY, CDR2 SMNVEV (reference sequence). CDR3 sequence: CASKGSGLAGRQETQYF. Written as DNA, the CDR3 is TGTGCCAGCAAGGGATCGGGACTAGCGGGGCGACAAGAGACCCAGTACTTC.

With regard to this clone: Other DNA sequences in this sample translate to the same CDR3. The chain employs TRBV7-2 and TRBJ2-1; no definite D call. With 8 bases removed from V and 0 bases from J, the gap between germline ends came to 8 bases. CDR3 length equals 13 residues. CDR1 and CDR2 from the germline V gene are SGHTA and FQGNSA. The CDR3 sequence is CASSLSSYNEQFF. The CDR3 DNA reads as TGTGCCAGCTCCCTAAGCTCCTACAATGAGCAGTTCTTC.

The CDR3 region is CATQRPGGGSEQFF. In nucleotides, the CDR3 is TGTGCCACCCAGCGGCCAGGGGGTGGTAGTGAGCAGTTCTTC. This chain uses TRBV24-1 with TRBJ2-1; the match to TRBD1 covers 7 bases. Germline V lookup: CDR1 KGHDR, CDR2 SFDVKD. V shed 9 bases and J 9 bases; nucleotides not matched to a gene: 13. The CDR3 consists of 14 residues.

The chain recombines TRBV2 with TRBJ1-6; the match to TRBD1 covers 9 bases. This CDR3 is built from 15 residues. The junction had 7 bases not matched to a gene; V was cut back by 6 bases and J by 7 bases. Germline loops: CDR1 SNHLY, CDR2 FYNNEI. As DNA, the CDR3 is TGTGCCAGCAGACCGGGACAGGGAGCAAATTCACCCCTCCACTTT. Its protein product is CASRPGQGANSPLHF. Supplemented by reference TRBV2 and TRBJ1-6, the full variable domain reads EPEVTQTPSHQVTQMGQEVILRCVPISNHLYFYWYRQILGQKVEFLVSFYNNEISEKSEIFDDQFSVERPDGSNFTLKIRSTKLEDSAMYFCASRPGQGANSPLHFGNGTRLTVT.

V and J are TRBV19 and TRBJ1-1, with D perhaps matching TRBD1 (6 bases). V was trimmed by 3 bases and J by 4 bases, leaving 12 bases between them. The CDR3 runs to 14 residues. Germline loops: CDR1 LNHDA, CDR2 SQIVND (reference sequence). CDR3 residues: CASSINRVGTEAFF. Written as DNA, the CDR3 is TGTGCCAGTAGTATCAACAGGGTTGGCACTGAAGCTTTCTTT.

This rearrangement joins TRBV20-1 to TRBJ1-1; perhaps TRBD1 as D (5 bases). This CDR3 comprises 11 residues. Trimming removed 7 bases from V and 3 bases from J, with 9 bases in between. Germline CDR1 is DFQATT and CDR2 is SNEGSKA (reference sequence). CDR3 region: CSVWGDTEAFF. CDR3 coding DNA: TGCAGTGTTTGGGGGGACACTGAAGCTTTCTTT.

The chain recombines TRBV9 with TRBJ1-4; 7 bases agree with TRBD1. Germline lookup yields CDR1 SGDLS and CDR2 YYNGEE. The CDR3 is made up of 15 amino acids. Unmatched junction bases numbered 4, after V lost 0 bases and J lost 5 bases. DNA of the CDR3: TGTGCCAGCAGCGTAGGGGGCAGGGGGAATGAAAAACTGTTTTTT. Protein sequence: CASSVGGRGNEKLFF.

The genes are TRBV6-1 and TRBJ2-5; 11 nucleotides line up with TRBD2. Germline values: CDR1 MNHNS, CDR2 SASEGT. CDR3 size: 14 residues. The trim removed 6 bases at V and 3 bases at J, leaving 3 bases unmatched. The CDR3 nucleotides read TGTGCCAGCAGCTTTAGCGGGGGGGAAGAGACCCAGTACTTC. Translating gives CASSFSGGEETQYF.

This clone showed up just once. V and J are TRBV9 and TRBJ2-1; 14 bases line up with TRBD2. CDR1 and CDR2 (germline): SGDLS, YYNGEE. V shed 4 bases and J 1 base; nucleotides not matched to a gene: 4. CDR3 length: 17 residues. The CDR3 spells CASSKRTSGGSYNEQFF. CDR3 bases: TGTGCCAGCAGCAAGAGGACTAGCGGGGGGTCCTACAATGAGCAGTTCTTC.